Listed below are T cell receptor beta chains from one sample, sequenced in a study of cytotoxic CD8 clonotypes in ibrutinib-treated CLL. The table came from immunoSEQ multiplex PCR; TCRdb's copy has only in-frame clones and leaves some out. Among over 250,000 clones, about 72% were seen once, and the ten largest hold roughly 5%. The specimen comprised PBMCs, sampled at disease progression, from a patient treated with ibrutinib. These receptors came from a human donor with chronic lymphocytic leukemia. Each CDR3 is given with its conserved first and last residue. Fields, in order: J gene, clone size, D gene, V gene, CDR3 DNA, CDR3 protein. A D gene is named only where the DNA matches it firmly. Clone size is not always given. Where it is, it says once, few, many or a class for expanded clones.

TRBJ2-1	few	TRBD1	TRBV29-1	TGCAGCGGGGACAGGGGGAGAACCTACAATGAGCAGTTCTTC	CSGDRGRTYNEQFF
TRBJ2-7	NA	NA	TRBV7-6	TGTGCCAGCAGCTTAGGGGGGCTTGAGCAGTACTTC	CASSLGGLEQYF
TRBJ2-3	NA	NA	TRBV6-5	TGTGCCAGCAGTTCTCACCATGGCACAGATACGCAGTATTTT	CASSSHHGTDTQYF
TRBJ2-1	NA	NA	TRBV12-5	TGTGCTAGTGGTTTGGGAAGGGAGCAGTTCTTC	CASGLGREQFF
TRBJ2-1	NA	TRBD2	TRBV27	TGTGCCAGCAGACCTACTGGGAGGGCCTACAATGAGCAGTTCTTC	CASRPTGRAYNEQFF
TRBJ1-4	NA	NA	TRBV19	TGTGCCAGTAGTCCCCGGGGGTACGGGGATACTAATGAAAAACTGTTTTTT	CASSPRGYGDTNEKLFF
TRBJ1-6	once	NA	TRBV5-6	TGTGCCAGCAGCTTGGCATTTGGGGGTTTTGGTTCACCCCTCCACTTT	CASSLAFGGFGSPLHF
TRBJ2-5	NA	TRBD2	TRBV5-1	TGCGCCAGCAGCTCGTCGGGAGGGCCCAAAGAGACCCAGTACTTC	CASSSSGGPKETQYF
TRBJ2-7	NA	NA	TRBV30	TGTGCCTGTATCGGGGGCTACGAGCAGTACTTC	CACIGGYEQYF
TRBJ2-5	once	TRBD2	TRBV5-1	TGCGCCAGCAGCAAAACTAGCGGGATGGGAGAGACCCAGTACTTC	CASSKTSGMGETQYF
TRBJ2-7	NA	TRBD2	TRBV9	TGTGCCAGCAGCCCAACTAGCGGGGCCACCTACGAGCAGTACTTC	CASSPTSGATYEQYF
TRBJ1-2	NA	TRBD1	TRBV28	TGTGCCAGCAGTTTAATACGGACAGGGGATCTCTATGGCTACACCTTC	CASSLIRTGDLYGYTF
TRBJ1-2	NA	NA	TRBV30	TGTGCCTGGAGGCCGTCTGGGCCAGTCAGATGGAATGGCTACACCTTC	CAWRPSGPVRWNGYTF
TRBJ2-3	NA	NA	TRBV27	TGTGCCAGCAGTAGGTCCGGGAGAACAGATACGCAGTATTTT	CASSRSGRTDTQYF
TRBJ2-7	NA	NA	TRBV28	TGTGCCAGCAGTTTACTCACCCGCGACGGGAACTCCTACGAGCAGTACTTC	CASSLLTRDGNSYEQYF
TRBJ2-3	NA	NA	TRBV5-6	TGTGCCAGCAGCCGGGGTTGGGATACGCAGTATTTT	CASSRGWDTQYF
TRBJ2-2	NA	TRBD1	TRBV5-1	TGCGCCAGCAGCTTGGGACTGACAGGGTTTACCGGGGAGCTGTTTTTT	CASSLGLTGFTGELFF
TRBJ1-2	NA	NA	TRBV20-1	TGCAGTGCTGGGGGCGACTATGGCTACACCTTC	CSAGGDYGYTF
TRBJ2-7	NA	TRBD1	TRBV5-6	TGTGCCAGCAGCTTGGGGAGACAGGGGAGGCACCTCGAGCAGTACTTC	CASSLGRQGRHLEQYF
TRBJ1-2	NA	NA	TRBV6-5	TGTGCCAGCAGTTATGGGGGGCTCGGCTATGGCTACACCTTC	CASSYGGLGYGYTF
TRBJ2-7	NA	NA	TRBV5-1	TGCGCCAGCAGCTCCCGGGCCAACCACGAGCAGTACTTC	CASSSRANHEQYF
TRBJ1-2	few	NA	TRBV29-1	TGCAGCGTTGAGGGCTACACCTTC	CSVEGYTF
TRBJ2-2	once	TRBD2	TRBV7-6	TGTGCCAGCAGCTTACGAAGGACTAGCGGGGGGGCCGGGGAGCTGTTTTTT	CASSLRRTSGGAGELFF
TRBJ1-2	NA	NA	TRBV2	TGTGCCAGCAGTGGTGGCAGGGGTCTTTATGGCTACACCTTC	CASSGGRGLYGYTF
TRBJ2-5	NA	TRBD1	TRBV5-1	TGCGCCAGCAGCTTGAGGGGGCCTAAAGAAGAGACCCAGTACTTC	CASSLRGPKEETQYF
TRBJ2-5	NA	TRBD2	TRBV15	TGTGCCACCAGCAGAGGTGGGACTAGCGAAGAGACCCAGTACTTC	CATSRGGTSEETQYF
TRBJ2-5	once	NA	TRBV11-3	TGTGCCAGCAGCTCAGGGGTAGGAGAGACCCAGTACTTC	CASSSGVGETQYF